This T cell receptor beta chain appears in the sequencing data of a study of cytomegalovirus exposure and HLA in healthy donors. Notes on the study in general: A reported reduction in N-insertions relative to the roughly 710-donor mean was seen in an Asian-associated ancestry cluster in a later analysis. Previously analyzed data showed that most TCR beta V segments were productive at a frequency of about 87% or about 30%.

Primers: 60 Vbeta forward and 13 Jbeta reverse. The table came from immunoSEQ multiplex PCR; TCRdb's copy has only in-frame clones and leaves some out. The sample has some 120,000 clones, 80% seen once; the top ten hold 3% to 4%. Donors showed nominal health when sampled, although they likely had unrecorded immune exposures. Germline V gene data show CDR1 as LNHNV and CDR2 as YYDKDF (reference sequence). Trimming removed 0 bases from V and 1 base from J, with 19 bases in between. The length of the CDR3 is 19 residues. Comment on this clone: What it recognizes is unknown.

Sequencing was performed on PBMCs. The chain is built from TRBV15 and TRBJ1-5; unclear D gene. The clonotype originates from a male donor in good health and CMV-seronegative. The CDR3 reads CATSRDSIHEVASNQPQHF. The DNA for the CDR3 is TGTGCCACCAGCAGAGATTCGATCCACGAGGTGGCAAGCAATCAGCCCCAGCATTTT.